The rows below give T cell receptor beta chains drawn from one sample of a study of T cells expressing NK-cell markers. TCRdb reprocessed the 5' RACE reads, with one entry per CDR3 protein and no DNA. The sample includes about 410,000 distinct CDR3 sequences. Sequenced: blood T cells: a sorted CD56 or NKG2C T cell subset, CD4+ or CD8+ T cells, or bulk PBMC T cells (not recorded which). The receptor source for this set is a woman between 50 and 59 years old in good health. Each CDR3 is given with its conserved first and last residue. Fields, in order: V gene, J gene, CDR3 protein.

>TRBV15|TRBJ2-5
CATSAGAGKETQYF
>TRBV20-1|TRBJ2-1
CSARGSGRVEQFF
>TRBV6-1|TRBJ2-3
CASSEALSSTQYF
>TRBV10-3|TRBJ1-1
CAISESGTGMNTEAFF
>TRBV12-3/TRBV12-4|TRBJ1-3
CASSSVQAGTIYF
>TRBV2|TRBJ2-3
CASSALTGGTDTQYF
>TRBV5-1|TRBJ2-7
CASSLVTGGSRHYEQYF
>TRBV5-1|TRBJ2-1
CASSLSSGRALSSYNEQFF
>TRBV27|TRBJ2-2
CASSLSAAVTGELFF
>TRBV27|TRBJ2-1
CASSYRRDNEQFF
>TRBV4-1|TRBJ1-3
CASSPSEVAGVGNTIYF
>TRBV2|TRBJ2-1
CASRDRIDNEQFF
>TRBV7-2|TRBJ1-1
CASSFGTGNTEAFF
>TRBV30|TRBJ2-1
CAWRASGEEQFF
>TRBV4-1|TRBJ2-2
CASGQGSGELFF
>TRBV11-3|TRBJ1-4
CASSSNLWSPNEKLFF
>TRBV5-6|TRBJ2-2
CASSLPSPANTGELFF
>TRBV7-9|TRBJ2-1
CASRAGTSGRAESYNEQFF
>TRBV20-1|TRBJ2-3
CRSGVGDTQYF
>TRBV3-1|TRBJ2-2
CASSQASREKGGELFF
>TRBV11-2|TRBJ2-1
CASSLSRGLRTSVLNEQFF
>TRBV19|TRBJ1-2
CASSIPAPGVYGYTF
>TRBV4-1|TRBJ2-7
CASSQDTIYEQYF
>TRBV15|TRBJ2-2
CATKTFQEAGELFF
>TRBV6-5|TRBJ1-5
CASSGDRNNQPQHF
>TRBV12-3/TRBV12-4|TRBJ2-4
CASSLGGGAKNIQYF
>TRBV24-1|TRBJ2-1
CATSEAGSSHNEQFF
>TRBV14|TRBJ1-5
CASSQVWVDRGRQPQHF
>TRBV7-7|TRBJ2-1
CASSLAPGQGQFF
>TRBV9|TRBJ1-4
CASSVAGQGLRNEKLFF
>TRBV7-9|TRBJ2-5
CASSLVRRTQETQYF
>TRBV7-9|TRBJ2-7
CASSRAGTGNEQYF
>TRBV15|TRBJ1-2
CATSREVGGGYGYTF
>TRBV29-1|TRBJ2-3
CSVRPEGPDTQYF